This T cell receptor (beta chain) is from a study of blood T cell repertoires in COVID-19. For the study at large: Donors in the United States, Italy and Spain gave samples during acute or convalescent COVID-19. In each case, the material was cDNA or gDNA derived from T cells, B-cell-depleted T cells, or PBMCs.

Germline lookup yields CDR1 LNHDA and CDR2 SQIVND (reference sequence). V dropped 5 bases and J dropped 3; count of bases not matched to a gene: 5. This CDR3 comprises 14 residues. Study processing details: It was from reference gene primer amplification that nucleated cell counts were estimated. Generated by immunoSEQ multiplex PCR, the TCRdb table keeps only in-frame clones and is missing some. Clone size and V and J calls were adopted from that table, with D and trimming inferred from the DNA. The profile covers around 100,000 clones, with around nine tenths appearing a single time and almost 4.5% taken by the ten largest.

This clonotype was obtained from a man between 35 and 55 years old with acute or convalescent COVID-19. The genes are TRBV19 and TRBJ1-2, with 8 bases identical to TRBD1. The sequencing input was peripheral blood. CDR3 protein: CASSLVTGDYGYTF. The CDR3 DNA is TGTGCCAGTAGTCTAGTGACAGGGGACTATGGCTACACCTTC.